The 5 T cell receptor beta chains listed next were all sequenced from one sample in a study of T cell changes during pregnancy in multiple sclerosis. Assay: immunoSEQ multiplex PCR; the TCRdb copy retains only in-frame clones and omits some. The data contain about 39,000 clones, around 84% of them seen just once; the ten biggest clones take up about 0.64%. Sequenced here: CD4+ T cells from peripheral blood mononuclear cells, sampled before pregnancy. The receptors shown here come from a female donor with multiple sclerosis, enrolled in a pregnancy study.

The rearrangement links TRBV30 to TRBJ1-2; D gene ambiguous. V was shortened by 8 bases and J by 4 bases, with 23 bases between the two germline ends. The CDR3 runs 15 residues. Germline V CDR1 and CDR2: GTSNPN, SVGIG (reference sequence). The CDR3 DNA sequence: TGTGCCCGCTCCCGAACGGCGGGCAGCCTCTATGGCTACACCTTC. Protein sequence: CARSRTAGSLYGYTF.

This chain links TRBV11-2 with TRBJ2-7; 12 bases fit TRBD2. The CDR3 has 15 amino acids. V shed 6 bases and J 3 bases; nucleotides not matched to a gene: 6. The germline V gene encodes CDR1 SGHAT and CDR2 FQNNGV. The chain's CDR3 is CASSLQTSGSYEQYF. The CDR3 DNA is TGTGCCAGCAGTCTCCAGACTAGCGGGAGCTACGAGCAGTACTTC.

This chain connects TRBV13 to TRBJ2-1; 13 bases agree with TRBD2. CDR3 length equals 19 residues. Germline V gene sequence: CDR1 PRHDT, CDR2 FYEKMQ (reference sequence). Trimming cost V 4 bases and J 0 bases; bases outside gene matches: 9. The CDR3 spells CASSSGLAGEQGSYNEQFF. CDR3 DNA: TGTGCCAGCAGCTCCGGACTAGCGGGGGAGCAGGGCTCCTACAATGAGCAGTTCTTC.

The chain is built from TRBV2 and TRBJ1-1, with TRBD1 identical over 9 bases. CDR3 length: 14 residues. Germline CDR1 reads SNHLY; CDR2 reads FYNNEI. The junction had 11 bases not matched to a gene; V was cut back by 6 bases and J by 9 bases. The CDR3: CASRTTGGHGKAFF. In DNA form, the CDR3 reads TGTGCCAGCAGGACTACAGGGGGCCACGGGAAAGCTTTCTTT.

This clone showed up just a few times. The CDR3 protein is CASSQDGQGTSEPNEQFF. The CDR3 DNA sequence: TGCGCCAGCAGCCAAGATGGCCAGGGGACTAGCGAACCCAATGAGCAGTTCTTC. This chain links TRBV4-1 with TRBJ2-1, with TRBD2 matching over 10 bases. The germline CDR1 and CDR2 sequences are MGHRA and YSYEKL. The J segment lost 6 bases and the V segment lost 0 bases, leaving 11 bases of the junction unmatched. The length of the CDR3 is 18 residues.